The rows below give T cell receptor beta chains drawn from one sample of a study of blood T cell repertoires in COVID-19. Using immunoSEQ multiplex PCR, the repertoire was profiled, and TCRdb retains in-frame clones only, with some absent. The top ten hold around 9.6% of the sample, which has under 95,000 clones, over 75% seen once. Sequencing was performed on peripheral blood. These receptor sequences come from a man aged 45-65 years with COVID-19, enrolled during active disease. Each CDR3 is given with its conserved first and last residue. A D gene is named only where the DNA matches it firmly. Expanded clones are given a class, and other clones once, few, many or no size at all.

V,D,J,size,CDR3,DNA
TRBV9,TRBD2,TRBJ2-3,NA,CASSARGASGWGDTQYF,TGTGCCAGCAGCGCTCGGGGGGCTAGCGGGTGGGGAGATACGCAGTATTTT
TRBV5-1,NA,TRBJ1-2,NA,CASSFQGTEYGYTF,TGCGCCAGCAGCTTCCAGGGGACCGAGTATGGCTACACCTTC
TRBV10-3,NA,TRBJ2-5,NA,CAISESGALPGRRETQYF,TGTGCCATCAGTGAGTCGGGGGCTTTGCCAGGGAGACGAGAGACCCAGTACTTC
TRBV14,NA,TRBJ1-1,NA,CASSQAWREAFF,TGTGCCAGCAGCCAAGCTTGGAGGGAAGCTTTCTTT
TRBV6-6,NA,TRBJ1-6,NA,CASSSLDNSPLHF,TGTGCCAGCAGTTCTTTAGATAATTCACCCCTCCACTTT
TRBV19,NA,TRBJ2-7,few,CASSGDGTYEQYF,TGTGCCAGTTCGGGGGACGGAACCTACGAGCAGTACTTC
TRBV19,NA,TRBJ2-5,NA,CASSRRSERSGETQYF,TGTGCCAGTAGTCGACGATCCGAGCGCTCTGGGGAGACCCAGTACTTC
TRBV2,TRBD2,TRBJ2-7,NA,CAGGAGRYEQYF,TGTGCGGGAGGGGCAGGGAGGTACGAGCAGTACTTC
TRBV7-3,TRBD1,TRBJ2-7,NA,CASSRDRSSYEQYF,TGTGCCAGCAGCCGGGACAGGAGCTCCTACGAGCAGTACTTC
TRBV11-2,TRBD1,TRBJ2-2,NA,CASSPGQGTTGELFF,TGTGCCAGCAGCCCCGGACAGGGAACCACCGGGGAGCTGTTTTTT
TRBV6-1,NA,TRBJ2-7,few,CASSEIQTGSFEQYF,TGTGCCAGCAGTGAAATCCAGACGGGGAGTTTCGAGCAGTACTTC
TRBV5-4,TRBD1,TRBJ1-3,NA,CASSPGQGRSGNTIYF,TGTGCCAGCAGCCCGGGACAGGGGCGCTCTGGAAACACCATATATTTT
TRBV28,TRBD2,TRBJ2-1,once,CASTLGGLAGYNEQFF,TGTGCCAGCACCCTAGGGGGACTAGCGGGTTACAATGAGCAGTTCTTC
TRBV19,TRBD2,TRBJ2-7,NA,CASSPRTSGSYEQYF,TGTGCCAGTAGTCCTCGGACTAGCGGGAGTTACGAGCAGTACTTC
TRBV6-6,TRBD2,TRBJ2-7,once,CASSLGGLAGGTVSYEQYF,TGTGCCAGCAGTCTCGGAGGACTAGCGGGAGGAACCGTCTCCTACGAGCAGTACTTC
TRBV2,TRBD1,TRBJ1-5,NA,CASLGQGDQPQHF,TGTGCCAGCCTAGGACAGGGGGATCAGCCCCAGCATTTT
TRBV28,TRBD1,TRBJ2-4,NA,CASGDRVKNIQYF,TGTGCCAGCGGGGACAGGGTCAAAAACATTCAGTACTTC
TRBV11-2,TRBD1,TRBJ2-1,NA,CASSLTGANEQFF,TGTGCCAGCAGCTTAACAGGGGCTAATGAGCAGTTCTTC
TRBV4-1,NA,TRBJ2-3,NA,CASSLVSGKDTQYF,TGCGCCAGCAGCCTGGTGTCGGGAAAAGATACGCAGTATTTT
TRBV5-3,TRBD2,TRBJ2-3,NA,CARSLKREGTDTQYF,TGTGCCAGAAGCTTAAAGCGGGAGGGCACAGATACGCAGTATTTT
TRBV6-6,NA,TRBJ1-5,NA,CASSYGHNSNQPQHF,TGTGCCAGCAGTTATGGACACAATAGCAATCAGCCCCAGCATTTT
TRBV5-1,TRBD1,TRBJ1-4,NA,CASSPQGQREKLFF,TGCGCCAGCAGCCCACAGGGGCAGAGGGAAAAACTGTTTTTT
TRBV7-2,NA,TRBJ1-2,NA,CASSPYGQNYGYTF,TGTGCCAGCAGCCCTTATGGACAGAACTATGGCTACACCTTC
TRBV28,NA,TRBJ2-7,NA,CARRLGGRGREQYF,TGCGCCCGCCGTCTGGGGGGGAGGGGGAGAGAGCAGTACTTC
TRBV10-3,TRBD1,TRBJ2-7,NA,CAISGGQVGYEQYF,TGTGCCATCAGTGGTGGACAGGTGGGTTACGAGCAGTACTTC
TRBV9,NA,TRBJ2-7,NA,CASSVGESSYEQYF,TGTGCCAGCAGCGTCGGGGAAAGCTCCTACGAGCAGTACTTC
TRBV6-5,NA,TRBJ1-1,few,CASTGYTEAFF,TGTGCCAGCACAGGTTACACTGAAGCTTTCTTT
TRBV30,NA,TRBJ2-7,NA,CAWSGDNYEQYF,TGTGCCTGGAGCGGGGACAACTACGAGCAGTACTTC